This T cell receptor beta chain was identified in a study of cytomegalovirus exposure and HLA in healthy donors. Using immunoSEQ multiplex PCR, the repertoire was profiled, and TCRdb retains in-frame clones only, with some absent. The sample has roughly 190,000 clones; 86% are singletons. The sequence was obtained from a woman younger than 30 in good health and CMV-seronegative. Source material: PBMCs.

Here the CDR3 reads CASSFAQARVYEQYF. DNA for the CDR3: TGTGCCAGCAGTTTCGCACAGGCTAGAGTATACGAGCAGTACTTC. The V gene is TRBV6-6, the J gene TRBJ2-7; D is possibly TRBD1 (5 bases). Germline V lookup: CDR1 MNHNY, CDR2 SVGAGI (reference sequence). V was cut by 4 bases and J by 4 bases, with 17 bases left in between. The CDR3 is 15 residues long.